This T cell receptor (beta chain) was captured by sequencing in a study of cytomegalovirus exposure and HLA in healthy donors. Study information: From donors who were HLA-typed, an early data release held approximately 91 million unique TCRs.

This CDR3 is built from 13 residues. Between the trimmed V and J ends, which lost 5 bases and 0 bases, there was a span of 7 bases. Germline loops: CDR1 MNHNS, CDR2 SASEGT. Study observations and caveats: Specificity of a few CMV-associated chains for CMV antigens was verified in vitro. Being productive about 87% or about 30% of the time was typical of most TCR beta V segments in an earlier analysis.

Notes on this clone: Its specificity is not known.

The PCR made use of 60 Vbeta and 13 Jbeta primers. Sequenced by immunoSEQ multiplex PCR; TCRdb stores in-frame clones only, minus some. Counted here are about 200,000 clones, 87% occurring once; the ten biggest clones make up 1% to 1.5%. The material sequenced was PBMCs. V is TRBV6-1 and J is TRBJ2-5; D unclear. The origin of this receptor is a man younger than 40 in good health and CMV-seronegative. Here the CDR3 reads CASSLQNQETQYF. As DNA, the CDR3 is TGTGCCAGCAGTTTACAGAACCAAGAGACCCAGTACTTC.